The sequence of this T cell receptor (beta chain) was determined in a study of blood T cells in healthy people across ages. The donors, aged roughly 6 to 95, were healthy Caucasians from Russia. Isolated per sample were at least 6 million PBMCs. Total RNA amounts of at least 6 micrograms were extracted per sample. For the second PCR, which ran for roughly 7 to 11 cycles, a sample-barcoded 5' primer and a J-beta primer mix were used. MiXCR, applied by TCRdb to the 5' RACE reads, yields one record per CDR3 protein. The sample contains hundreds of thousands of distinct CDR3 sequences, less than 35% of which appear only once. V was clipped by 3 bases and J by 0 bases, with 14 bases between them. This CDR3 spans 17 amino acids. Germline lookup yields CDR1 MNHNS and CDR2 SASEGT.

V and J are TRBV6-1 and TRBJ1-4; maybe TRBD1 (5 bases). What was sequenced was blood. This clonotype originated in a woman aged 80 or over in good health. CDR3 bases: TGTGCCAGCAGTGATGGGGGGAGGGGTGCAACTAATGAAAAACTGTTTTTT. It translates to CASSDGGRGATNEKLFF.